The entry below describes one T cell receptor (beta chain). The data originate from a study of preoperative IRX-2 immunotherapy in early breast cancer. As to treatment: preoperative locoregional IRX-2 cytokine immunotherapy. Preoperative locoregional IRX-2 cytokine immunotherapy was tested in the phase Ib source study. The CDR3 length is 16 residues. V was shortened by 5 bases and J by 1 base, with 14 bases between the two germline ends. The data were produced by immunoSEQ multiplex PCR, yet TCRdb's version contains in-frame clones alone and is incomplete. The table includes some 35,000 clones, about four fifths detected once.

The sequence was obtained from a human donor with breast cancer. The chain carries TRBV7-1 and TRBJ2-2, with D perhaps matching TRBD1 or TRBD2 (5 bases each). TRBV7-1 is an ORF; its function is uncertain. The input for sequencing was lymph node tissue, taken after IRX-2 immunotherapy. The CDR3 here is CASSHGTEGNTGELFF. CDR3 sequence (DNA): TGTGCCAGCAGCCACGGGACGGAAGGGAACACCGGGGAGCTGTTTTTT.